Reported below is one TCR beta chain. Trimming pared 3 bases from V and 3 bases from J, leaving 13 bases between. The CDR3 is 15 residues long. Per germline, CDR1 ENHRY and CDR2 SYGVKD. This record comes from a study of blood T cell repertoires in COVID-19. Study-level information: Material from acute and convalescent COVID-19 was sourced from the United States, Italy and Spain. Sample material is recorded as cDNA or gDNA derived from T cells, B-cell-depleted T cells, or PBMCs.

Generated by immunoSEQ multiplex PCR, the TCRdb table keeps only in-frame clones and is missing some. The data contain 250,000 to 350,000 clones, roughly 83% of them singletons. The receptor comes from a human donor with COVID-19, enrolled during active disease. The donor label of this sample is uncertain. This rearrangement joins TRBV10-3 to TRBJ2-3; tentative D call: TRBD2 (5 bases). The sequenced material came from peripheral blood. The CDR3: CAISDSPGETDTQYF. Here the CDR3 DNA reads TGTGCCATCAGTGATAGCCCCGGGGAGACAGATACGCAGTATTTT.